These 5 T cell receptor beta chains were all obtained from the same sample, sequenced in a study of blood T cell repertoires in COVID-19. Profiling relied on immunoSEQ multiplex PCR, and the TCRdb table lists in-frame clones only, not all of them. The sample shows some 180,000 clones, around 80% of them seen only once. Sequenced material: PBMCs or T cells enriched from blood (not recorded which). These receptors were obtained from a man aged 60 to 69 who had been exposed to COVID-19.

This rearrangement joins TRBV19 to TRBJ2-2; 8 positions match TRBD2. The germline gives CDR1 LNHDA, CDR2 SQIVND (reference sequence). This CDR3 contains 15 residues. The V segment lost 5 bases and the J segment 3 bases; nucleotides outside the gene matches: 5. CDR3 DNA sequence: TGTGCCAGTAGTCGGCGGGAGGTCGACACCGGGGAGCTGTTTTTT. Protein sequence: CASSRREVDTGELFF.

This clone was seen only a few times. The chain joins TRBV19 to TRBJ2-6, with 15 bases matching TRBD2. The CDR3 length is 17 residues. Germline CDR1 LNHDA, CDR2 SQIVND (reference sequence). V shed 6 bases and J 3 bases; nucleotides not matched to a gene: 3. CDR3 nucleotides: TGTGCCAGTAGGGGACTAGCGGGAGGAAGTGGGGCCAACGTCCTGACTTTC. This translates into CASRGLAGGSGANVLTF.

The V gene is TRBV7-8, the J gene TRBJ1-6; D unresolved. V shed 1 base and J shed 6 bases, with 10 bases lying between them. Germline V gene sequence: CDR1 SGHVS, CDR2 FQNEAQ. CDR3 length equals 15 residues. The CDR3: CASSLVLGSNSPLHF. The CDR3, as DNA: TGTGCCAGCAGCTTAGTTCTGGGGAGTAATTCACCCCTCCACTTT.

The chain uses TRBV7-8 and TRBJ1-1; 9 bases are shared with TRBD1. The length of the CDR3 is 17 residues. Germline CDR1 reads SGHVS; CDR2 reads FQNEAQ. The V and J ends lost 2 bases and 0 bases, in that order; junction bases with no gene match: 7. CDR3 residues: CASSLPGTGSMNTEAFF. The CDR3 DNA reads as TGTGCCAGCAGCTTACCTGGGACAGGGAGTATGAACACTGAAGCTTTCTTT. The complete variable domain, with remaining parts taken from reference TRBV7-8 and TRBJ1-1, reads GAGVSQSPRYKVAKRGQDVALRCDPISGHVSLFWYQQALGQGPEFLTYFQNEAQLDKSGLPSDRFFAERPEGSVSTLKIQRTQQEDSAVYLCASSLPGTGSMNTEAFFGQGTRLTVV.

The rearrangement links TRBV24-1 to TRBJ2-3, with unresolved D. The CDR3 runs 12 residues. The V gene's germline CDR1 is KGHDR and CDR2 SFDVKD. V lost 10 bases to trimming and J lost 2 bases, with 9 bases between them. The CDR3 bases are TGTGCCACGGGCCGAGACACAGATACGCAGTATTTT. Encoded protein: CATGRDTDTQYF.